The T cell receptor (beta chain) described here comes from a study of T cell changes during pregnancy in multiple sclerosis. CDR3 length: 14 residues. TCRdb's copy holds only in-frame clones and misses some; the assay was immunoSEQ multiplex PCR. The sample carries about 46,000 clones, about 91% recorded once. This sequence joins TRBV21-1 and TRBJ1-1. TRBV21-1 is reported as a pseudogene. This TCR was sampled from a female donor with multiple sclerosis, enrolled in a pregnancy study. This material consisted of CD8+ T cells from peripheral blood mononuclear cells, taken after pregnancy. The CDR3 loop is CASSNLSGCTEAFF. CDR3 DNA: TGTGCCAGCAGCAATTTGTCGGGTTGCACTGAAGCTTTCTTT.